This T cell receptor (beta chain) comes out of a study of blood T cell repertoires in COVID-19. After removal of 8 bases from V and 7 bases from J, the junction contained 9 bases not matched to a gene. The germline gives CDR1 SEHNR, CDR2 FQNEAQ (reference sequence). The CDR3 is 13 residues long. Assay used: immunoSEQ multiplex PCR; TCRdb lists only in-frame clones, some missing. Of some 340,000 clones listed, roughly 86% are singletons. This receptor was obtained from a woman in her thirties who had recovered from COVID-19. The chain joins TRBV7-9 to TRBJ1-2, with 8 positions matching TRBD1. The specimen was PBMCs or T cells enriched from blood (not recorded which). The CDR3 DNA is TGTGCCAGCGGACAGGGCCACGACTTTGGCTACACCTTC. Its protein is CASGQGHDFGYTF.